The 11 T cell receptor beta chains below were found in one sample sequenced in a study of radiation and T cells in renal cell carcinoma (dated by TCRdb to between 2020 and 2021). Library preparation employed the immunoSEQ multiplex PCR assay. The table was pulled from immuneACCESS by TCRdb, which kept in-frame rearrangements only. Such tables lose some clones; where checked, under half of the loss comes from unresolved V genes, and the rest has no known cause. The sample records tens of thousands of clones, under 90% of which are singletons. Around 5.8% of the sample goes to the ten largest clones. The time point label of this sample denotes: baseline pretreatment blood. The meaning of the sample's treatment or condition label: 15 Gy SBRT to primary tumor, nephrectomy 4 weeks later. Sequenced here: blood, sampled from a patient whose treatment included radiotherapy and nephrectomy. The receptors stem from a man in his 60s with renal cell carcinoma.

This clone was observed a few times. The J gene is TRBJ1-3, the V gene TRBV28; D unclear. Germline V lookup: CDR1 MDHEN, CDR2 SYDVKM. Trimming cost V 3 bases and J 7 bases, with 10 bases left between them. The CDR3 spans 13 residues. The CDR3 here is CASSFNLVNTIYF. Written as DNA, the CDR3 is TGTGCCAGCAGTTTTAATTTGGTGAACACCATATATTTT.

The rearrangement links TRBV11-3 to TRBJ2-1; the D gene is possibly TRBD2 (6 bases). Germline CDR1 reads SGHNT; CDR2 reads YENEEA. The CDR3 contains 16 residues. V lost 4 bases to trimming and J lost 6 bases, with 19 bases between them. This CDR3 is CASSSDAGLSRNEQFF. DNA of the CDR3: TGTGCCAGCAGCTCGGACGCGGGACTCTCCCGCAATGAGCAGTTCTTC.

The chain recombines TRBV19 with TRBJ2-1; D gene unclear. The V end lost 8 bases, the J end lost 8 bases, and 4 bases lay between the germline ends. Germline V gene lookup returns CDR1 LNHDA and CDR2 SQIVND (reference sequence). The CDR3 runs 9 residues. The CDR3 nucleotides are TGTGCCAGTGGGGATGAGCAGTTCTTC. Its protein product is CASGDEQFF.

The J gene is TRBJ2-1, the V gene TRBV25-1; D unclear. Germline values: CDR1 MGHDK, CDR2 SYGVNS. Trimming left V 6 bases short and J 8 bases short, with 11 bases between. CDR3 length: 12 amino acids. CDR3 DNA sequence: TGTGCCAGCAGCAAGGGTACCCATGAGCAGTTCTTC. Translating gives CASSKGTHEQFF.

This chain connects TRBV4-3 to TRBJ2-3; D is undetermined. In germline, CDR1 is LGHNA, CDR2 YSLEER. This CDR3 is 13 amino acids long. V lost 0 bases, J lost 8 bases, and 9 bases lay in between. CDR3 loop: CASSQDQVATQYF. The CDR3 nucleotides are TGCGCCAGCAGCCAAGATCAAGTGGCTACGCAGTATTTT.

The V and J genes are TRBV9 and TRBJ1-4; possible D gene TRBD1, 5 bases. Germline V lookup: CDR1 SGDLS, CDR2 YYNGEE. Trimming shortened V by 2 bases and J by 3 bases, and 11 bases separated the two germline ends. This CDR3 comprises 15 residues. DNA for the CDR3: TGTGCCAGCAGCGTCCTCCAGGGTTCTAATGAAAAACTGTTTTTT. This codes for CASSVLQGSNEKLFF.

This chain joins TRBV2 and TRBJ2-5; the match to TRBD1 covers 7 bases. After removal of 4 bases from V and 1 base from J, the junction contained 6 bases not matched to a gene. Germline lookup yields CDR1 SNHLY and CDR2 FYNNEI. CDR3 length equals 15 residues. Here the CDR3 reads CASSGRDSVQETQYF. The CDR3 nucleotides are TGTGCCAGCAGTGGCCGGGACAGTGTCCAAGAGACCCAGTACTTC.

J is TRBJ1-4 and V is TRBV6-1; D remains ambiguous. CDR1 and CDR2 (germline): MNHNS, SASEGT. The CDR3 has 13 residues. V was trimmed by 8 bases and J by 4 bases, leaving 11 bases between them. The CDR3 coding sequence is TGTGCCAGCCTCCGTCCTATTAATGAAAAACTGTTTTTT. Its translation: CASLRPINEKLFF.

The DNA for the CDR3 is TGTGCCACCAGCAGAGCCGGAGCCCCCTACAATGAGCAGTTCTTC. Translated: CATSRAGAPYNEQFF. The rearrangement links TRBV15 to TRBJ2-1; no firm D call. This CDR3 is 15 amino acids long. Germline V gives CDR1 LNHNV, CDR2 YYDKDF (reference sequence). Trimming pared 1 base from V and 2 bases from J, leaving 9 bases between.

The chain is built from TRBV7-2 and TRBJ2-7; 7 bases agree with TRBD2. The length of the CDR3 is 15 residues. The V segment lost 5 bases and the J segment 3 bases; nucleotides outside the gene matches: 10. Germline CDR1 SGHTA, CDR2 FQGNSA. DNA for the CDR3: TGTGCCAGCAGCCCCAGCGCGGGAGAAGTCTACGAGCAGTACTTC. Its protein product is CASSPSAGEVYEQYF.

This clone was observed a single time. The rearrangement links TRBV28 to TRBJ2-5; unclear D gene. The CDR3 has 14 residues. V lost 5 bases to trimming and J lost 2 bases, with 12 bases between them. Looked up from germline, CDR1 is MDHEN and CDR2 is SYDVKM. The chain's CDR3 is CASSTTSTQETQYF. DNA of the CDR3: TGTGCCAGCAGTACCACCAGTACACAAGAGACCCAGTACTTC.